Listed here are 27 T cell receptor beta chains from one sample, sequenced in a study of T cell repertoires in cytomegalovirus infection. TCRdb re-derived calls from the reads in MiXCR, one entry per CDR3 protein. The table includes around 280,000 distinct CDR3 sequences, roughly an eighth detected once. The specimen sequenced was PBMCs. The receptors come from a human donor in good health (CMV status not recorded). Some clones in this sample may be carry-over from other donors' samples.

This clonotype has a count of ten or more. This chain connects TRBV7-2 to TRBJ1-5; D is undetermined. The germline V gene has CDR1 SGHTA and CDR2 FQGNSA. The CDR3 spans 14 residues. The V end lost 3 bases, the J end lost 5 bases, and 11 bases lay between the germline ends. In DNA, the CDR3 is TGTGCCAGCAGCTTCGGTCCTATCGATCAGCCCCAGCATTTT. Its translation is CASSFGPIDQPQHF.

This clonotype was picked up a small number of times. In DNA, the CDR3 is TGCAGTGCTTTACTCGACAGGGTTGAAAAACTGTTTTTT. Its protein product is CSALLDRVEKLFF. The gene calls are TRBV20-1 and TRBJ1-4, with TRBD1 identical over 7 bases. With V trimmed by 5 bases and J by 7 bases, 7 bases remained unmatched. Germline CDR1 is DFQATT and CDR2 is SNEGSKA (reference sequence). The CDR3 covers 13 residues.

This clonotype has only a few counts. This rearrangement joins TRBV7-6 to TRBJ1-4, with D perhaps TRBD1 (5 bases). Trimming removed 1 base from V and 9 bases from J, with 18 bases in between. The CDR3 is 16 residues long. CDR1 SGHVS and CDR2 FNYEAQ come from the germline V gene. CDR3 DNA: TGTGCCAGCAGCTTAGAAGGTGCAGGGACTTTACAAAAACTGTTTTTT. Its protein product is CASSLEGAGTLQKLFF.

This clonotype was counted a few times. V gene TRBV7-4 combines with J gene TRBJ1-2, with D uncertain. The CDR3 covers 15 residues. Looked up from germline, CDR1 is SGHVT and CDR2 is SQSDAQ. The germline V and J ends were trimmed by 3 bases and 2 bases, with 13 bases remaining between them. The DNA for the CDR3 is TGTGCCAGCAGCTTTGGCTCTCTACAGAACTATGGCTACACCTTC. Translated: CASSFGSLQNYGYTF.

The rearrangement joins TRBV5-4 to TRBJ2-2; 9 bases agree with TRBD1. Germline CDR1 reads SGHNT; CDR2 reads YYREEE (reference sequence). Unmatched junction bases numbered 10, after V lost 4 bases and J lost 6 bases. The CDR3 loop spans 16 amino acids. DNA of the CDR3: TGTGCCAGCAGCATATACCGGGACAGGGCTTCCGGGGAGCTGTTTTTT. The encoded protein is CASSIYRDRASGELFF.

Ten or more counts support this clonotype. The CDR3 region is CASSLELGLGGEAFF. CDR3 sequence (DNA): TGTGCCAGCAGCTTAGAGTTGGGGCTAGGTGGTGAAGCTTTCTTT. The V call is TRBV7-8, the J call TRBJ1-1; a possible D gene is TRBD1 (5 bases). The CDR3 totals 15 residues. The V and J ends lost 1 base and 7 bases respectively, with 16 bases between them. CDR1 is SGHVS, CDR2 FQNEAQ, per germline.

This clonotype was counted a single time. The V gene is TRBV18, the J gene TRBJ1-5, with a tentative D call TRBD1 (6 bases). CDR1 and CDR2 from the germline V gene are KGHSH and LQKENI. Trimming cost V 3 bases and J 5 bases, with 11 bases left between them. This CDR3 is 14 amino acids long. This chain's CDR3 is CASSPGKGDQPQHF. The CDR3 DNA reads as TGTGCCAGCTCACCGGGAAAGGGGGATCAGCCCCAGCATTTT. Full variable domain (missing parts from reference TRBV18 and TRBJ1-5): NAGVMQNPRHLVRRRGQEARLRCSPMKGHSHVYWYRQLPEEGLKFMVYLQKENIIDESGMPKERFSAEFPKEGPSILRIQQVVRGDSAAYFCASSPGKGDQPQHFGDGTRLSIL.

The CDR3 loop is CASRPPTIRDKCNQPQHF. Here the CDR3 DNA reads TGCGCCAGCAGACCCCCAACCATCCGGGACAAGTGCAATCAGCCCCAGCATTTT. The chain joins TRBV23-1 to TRBJ1-5; tentative D call: TRBD1 (6 bases). TRBV23-1 has ORF status, its function being uncertain. The CDR3 is 18 amino acids. V was shortened by 6 bases and J by 2 bases, with 23 bases between the two germline ends.

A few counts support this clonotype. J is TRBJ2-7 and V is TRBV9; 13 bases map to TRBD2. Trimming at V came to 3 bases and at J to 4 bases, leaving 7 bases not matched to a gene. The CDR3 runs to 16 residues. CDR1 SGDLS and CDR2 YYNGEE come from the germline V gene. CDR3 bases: TGTGCCAGCAGCGCCGGACTAGCGGGAGACGGGTACGAGCAGTACTTC. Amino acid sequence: CASSAGLAGDGYEQYF.

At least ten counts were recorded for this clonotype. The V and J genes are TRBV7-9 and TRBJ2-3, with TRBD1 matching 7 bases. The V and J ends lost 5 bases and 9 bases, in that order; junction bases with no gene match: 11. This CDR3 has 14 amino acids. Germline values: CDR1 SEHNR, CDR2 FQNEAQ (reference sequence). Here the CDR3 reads CASSRGQLAGTQYF. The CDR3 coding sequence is TGTGCCAGCAGCCGGGGACAGCTCGCAGGAACGCAGTATTTT.

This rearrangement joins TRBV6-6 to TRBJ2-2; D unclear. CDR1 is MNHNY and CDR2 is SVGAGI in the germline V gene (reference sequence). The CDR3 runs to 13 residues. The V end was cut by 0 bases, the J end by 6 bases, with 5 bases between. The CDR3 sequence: CASSYSRAGELFF. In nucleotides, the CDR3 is TGTGCCAGCAGTTACTCGCGAGCCGGGGAGCTGTTTTTT.

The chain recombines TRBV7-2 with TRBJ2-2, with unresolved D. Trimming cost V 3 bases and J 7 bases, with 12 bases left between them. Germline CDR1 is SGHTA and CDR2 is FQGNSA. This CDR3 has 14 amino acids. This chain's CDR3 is CASSFRSGFGELFF. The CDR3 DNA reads TGTGCCAGCAGCTTTAGGTCAGGTTTCGGGGAGCTGTTTTTT.

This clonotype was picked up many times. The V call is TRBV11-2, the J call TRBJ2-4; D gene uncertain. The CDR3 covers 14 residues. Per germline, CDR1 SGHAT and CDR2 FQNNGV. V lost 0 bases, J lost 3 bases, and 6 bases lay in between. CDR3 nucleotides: TGTGCCAGCAGCTTAGACATGGTCAAAAACATTCAGTACTTC. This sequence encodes CASSLDMVKNIQYF.

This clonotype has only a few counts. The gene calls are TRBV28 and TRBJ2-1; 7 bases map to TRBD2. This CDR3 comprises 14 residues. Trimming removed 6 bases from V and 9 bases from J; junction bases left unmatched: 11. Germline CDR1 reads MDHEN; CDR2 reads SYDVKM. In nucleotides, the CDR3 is TGTGCCAGCAGCCACGAAATTTGGGGGGGTGAGCAGTTCTTC. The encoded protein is CASSHEIWGGEQFF. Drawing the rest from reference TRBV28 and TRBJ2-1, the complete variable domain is DVKVTQSSRYLVKRTGEKVFLECVQDMDHENMFWYRQDPGLGLRLIYFSYDVKMKEKGDIPEGYSVSREKKERFSLILESASTNQTSMYLCASSHEIWGGEQFFGPGTRLTVL.

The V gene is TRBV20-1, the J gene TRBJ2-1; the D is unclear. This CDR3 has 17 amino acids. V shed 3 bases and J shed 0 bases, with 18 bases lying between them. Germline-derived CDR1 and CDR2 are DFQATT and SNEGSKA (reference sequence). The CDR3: CSARIFRGDPSYNEQFF. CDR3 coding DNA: TGCAGTGCTAGGATCTTTAGAGGAGACCCCTCCTACAATGAGCAGTTCTTC.

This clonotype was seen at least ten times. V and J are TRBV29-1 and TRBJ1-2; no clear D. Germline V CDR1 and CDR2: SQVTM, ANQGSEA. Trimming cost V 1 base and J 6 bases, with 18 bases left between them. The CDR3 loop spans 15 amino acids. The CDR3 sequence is CSVEGGTGFRDGYTF. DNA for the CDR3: TGCAGCGTTGAAGGAGGTACGGGTTTTCGAGATGGCTACACCTTC.

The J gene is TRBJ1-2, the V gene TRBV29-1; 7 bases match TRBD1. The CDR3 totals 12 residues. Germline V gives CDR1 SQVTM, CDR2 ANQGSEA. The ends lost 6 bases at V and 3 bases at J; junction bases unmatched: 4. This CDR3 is CSVFQGDYGYTF. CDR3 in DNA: TGCAGCGTCTTTCAGGGGGACTATGGCTACACCTTC.

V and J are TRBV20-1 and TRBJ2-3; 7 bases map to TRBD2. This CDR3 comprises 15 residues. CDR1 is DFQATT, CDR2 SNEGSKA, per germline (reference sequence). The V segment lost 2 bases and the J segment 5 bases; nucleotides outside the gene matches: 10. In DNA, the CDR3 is TGCAGTGCTAGACCCGGGACTACCTCTGGAGATACGCAGTATTTT. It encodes CSARPGTTSGDTQYF.

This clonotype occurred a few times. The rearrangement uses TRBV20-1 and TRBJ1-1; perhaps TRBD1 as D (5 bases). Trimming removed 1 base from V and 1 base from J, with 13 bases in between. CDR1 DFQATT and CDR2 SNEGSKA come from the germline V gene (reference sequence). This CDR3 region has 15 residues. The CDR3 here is CSARAPGTQNTEAFF. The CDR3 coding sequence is TGCAGTGCTAGAGCCCCCGGGACCCAGAACACTGAAGCTTTCTTT.

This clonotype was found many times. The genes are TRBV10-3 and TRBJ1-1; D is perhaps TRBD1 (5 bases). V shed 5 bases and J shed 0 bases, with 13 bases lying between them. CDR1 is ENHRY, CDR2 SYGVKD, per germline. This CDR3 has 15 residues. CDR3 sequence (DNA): TGTGCCATCAGTCAGGGTATGATCCTGAACACTGAAGCTTTCTTT. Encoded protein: CAISQGMILNTEAFF.

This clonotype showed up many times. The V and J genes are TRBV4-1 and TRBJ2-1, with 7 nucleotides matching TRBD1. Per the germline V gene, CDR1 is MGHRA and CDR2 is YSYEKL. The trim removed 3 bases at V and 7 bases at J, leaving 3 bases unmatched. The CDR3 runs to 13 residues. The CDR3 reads CASSHTQGNEQFF. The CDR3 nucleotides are TGCGCCAGCAGCCACACACAGGGGAATGAGCAGTTCTTC.

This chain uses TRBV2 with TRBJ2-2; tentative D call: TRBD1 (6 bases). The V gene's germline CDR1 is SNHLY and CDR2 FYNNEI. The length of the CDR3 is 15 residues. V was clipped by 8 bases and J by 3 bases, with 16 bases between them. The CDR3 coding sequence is TGTGCCAGCGTTGGGGTAGGGGGTGACACCGGGGAGCTGTTTTTT. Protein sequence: CASVGVGGDTGELFF.

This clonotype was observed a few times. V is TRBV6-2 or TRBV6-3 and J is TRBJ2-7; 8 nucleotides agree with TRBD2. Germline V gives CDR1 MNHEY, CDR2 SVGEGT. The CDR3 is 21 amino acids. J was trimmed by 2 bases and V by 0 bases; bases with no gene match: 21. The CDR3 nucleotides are TGTGCCAGCAGTTACTCTCTAGGGTCCGGAGCCGAGCGGGGGAACCCCTACGAGCAGTACTTC. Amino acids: CASSYSLGSGAERGNPYEQYF.

CDR3 sequence reads: CASSPRLESGHRQFF. The DNA for the CDR3 is TGTGCCAGCAGTCCACGACTAGAAAGTGGGCACCGGCAGTTCTTC. The rearrangement uses TRBV6-2 or TRBV6-3 and TRBJ2-1; TRBD2 might be the D (6 bases). V lost 5 bases and J lost 12, with 23 bases in between. This CDR3 region has 15 residues. Germline assignment: CDR1 MNHEY and CDR2 SVGEGT.

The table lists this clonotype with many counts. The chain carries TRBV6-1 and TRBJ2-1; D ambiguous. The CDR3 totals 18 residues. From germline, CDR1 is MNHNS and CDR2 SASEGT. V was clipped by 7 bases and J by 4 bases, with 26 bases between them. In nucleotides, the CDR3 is TGTGCCAGCAAAGGATTGATAAGAGGCCTTGGATATTACAATGAGCAGTTCTTC. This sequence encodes CASKGLIRGLGYYNEQFF.

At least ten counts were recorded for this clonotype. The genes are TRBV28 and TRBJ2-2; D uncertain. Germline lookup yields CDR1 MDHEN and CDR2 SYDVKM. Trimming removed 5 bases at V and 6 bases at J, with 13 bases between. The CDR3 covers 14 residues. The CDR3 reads CASSPSFVPGELFF. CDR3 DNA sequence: TGTGCCAGCAGTCCCTCTTTCGTTCCCGGGGAGCTGTTTTTT.

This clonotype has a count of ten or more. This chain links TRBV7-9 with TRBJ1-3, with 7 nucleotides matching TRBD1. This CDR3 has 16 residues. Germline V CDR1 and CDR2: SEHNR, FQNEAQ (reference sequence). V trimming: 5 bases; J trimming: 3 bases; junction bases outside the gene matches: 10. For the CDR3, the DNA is TGTGCCAGCAGCGCCCCTCAGGGGGGTCGTGGAAACACCATATATTTT. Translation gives CASSAPQGGRGNTIYF.